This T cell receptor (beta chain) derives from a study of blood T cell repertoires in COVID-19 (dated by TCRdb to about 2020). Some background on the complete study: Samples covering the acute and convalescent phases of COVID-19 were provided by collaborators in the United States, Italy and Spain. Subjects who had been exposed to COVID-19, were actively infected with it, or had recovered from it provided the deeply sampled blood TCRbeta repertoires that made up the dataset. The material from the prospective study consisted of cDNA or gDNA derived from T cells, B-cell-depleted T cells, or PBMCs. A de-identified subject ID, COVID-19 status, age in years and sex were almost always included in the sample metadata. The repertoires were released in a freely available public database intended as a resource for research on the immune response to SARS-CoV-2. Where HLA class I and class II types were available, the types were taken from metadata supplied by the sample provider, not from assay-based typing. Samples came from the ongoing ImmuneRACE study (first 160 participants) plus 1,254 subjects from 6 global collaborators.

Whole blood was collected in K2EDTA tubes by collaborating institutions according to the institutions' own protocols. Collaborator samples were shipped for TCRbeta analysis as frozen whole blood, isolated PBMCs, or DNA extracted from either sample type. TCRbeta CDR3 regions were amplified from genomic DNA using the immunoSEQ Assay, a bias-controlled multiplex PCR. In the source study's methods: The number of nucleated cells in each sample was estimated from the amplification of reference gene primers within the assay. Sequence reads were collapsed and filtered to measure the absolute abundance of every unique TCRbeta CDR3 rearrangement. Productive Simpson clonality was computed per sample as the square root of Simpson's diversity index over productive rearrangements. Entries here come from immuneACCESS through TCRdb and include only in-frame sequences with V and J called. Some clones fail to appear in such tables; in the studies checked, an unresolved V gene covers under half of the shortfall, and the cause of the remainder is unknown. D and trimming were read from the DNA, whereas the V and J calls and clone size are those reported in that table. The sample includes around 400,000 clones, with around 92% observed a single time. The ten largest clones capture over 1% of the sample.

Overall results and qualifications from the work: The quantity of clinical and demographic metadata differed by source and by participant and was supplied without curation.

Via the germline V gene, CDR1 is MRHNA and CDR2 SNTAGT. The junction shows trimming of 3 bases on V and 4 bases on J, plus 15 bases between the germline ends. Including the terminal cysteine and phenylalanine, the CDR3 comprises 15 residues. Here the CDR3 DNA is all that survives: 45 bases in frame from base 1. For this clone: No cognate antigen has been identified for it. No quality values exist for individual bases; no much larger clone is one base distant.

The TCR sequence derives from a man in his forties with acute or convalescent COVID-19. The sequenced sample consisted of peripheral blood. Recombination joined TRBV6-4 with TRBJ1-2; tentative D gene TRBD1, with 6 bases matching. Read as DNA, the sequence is TGTGCCAGCAGTGAATGGGGGGGGCGCGCCTATGGCTACACCTTC. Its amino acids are CASSEWGGRAYGYTF.